These 5 T cell receptor beta chains were all obtained from the same sample, sequenced in a study of T cell repertoires in ileal Crohn's disease. Clones were read by immunoSEQ multiplex PCR, and TCRdb kept only the in-frame ones, dropping some. Of some 30,000 clones listed, about 81% are singletons. The sequenced sample was ileal tissue. The receptors come from an adult with Crohn's disease.

In its sample, this clone was seen once. This sequence joins TRBV6-4 and TRBJ2-3, with 15 bases aligning to TRBD2. This CDR3 has 15 residues. The V and J ends lost 4 bases and 4 bases, in that order; junction bases with no gene match: 0. Germline assignment: CDR1 MRHNA and CDR2 SNTAGT. The CDR3 reads CASSGTSGGADTQYF. Written as DNA, the CDR3 is TGTGCCAGCAGTGGGACTAGCGGGGGGGCAGATACGCAGTATTTT.

This clone was counted between two and nine times. The CDR3 loop is CASSRLHTGSTSSYEQYF. CDR3 bases: TGTGCCAGCAGCCGCTTACATACGGGGTCGACTTCCTCCTACGAGCAGTACTTC. The genes are TRBV11-2 and TRBJ2-7; possible D gene TRBD2, 5 bases. Trimming shortened V by 5 bases and J by 0 bases, and 23 bases separated the two germline ends. CDR3 length: 18 amino acids. CDR1 and CDR2 from the germline V gene are SGHAT and FQNNGV.

A few counts support this clone. V gene TRBV10-3 combines with J gene TRBJ2-1, with 8 bases aligning to TRBD2. J was trimmed by 3 bases and V by 3 bases; bases with no gene match: 13. Germline lookup yields CDR1 ENHRY and CDR2 SYGVKD. This CDR3 is 18 amino acids long. CDR3 amino acids: CAISDKVSGASFYNEQFF. The CDR3 DNA reads as TGTGCCATCAGTGATAAAGTTAGCGGGGCCTCCTTCTACAATGAGCAGTTCTTC.

This clone has just a few counts. The chain joins TRBV19 to TRBJ1-1, with D unclear. V was pared by 3 bases and J by 4 bases, with 9 bases between. CDR1 and CDR2 from the germline V gene are LNHDA and SQIVND (reference sequence). The length of the CDR3 is 13 residues. The chain's CDR3 is CASSIPGITEAFF. In DNA form, the CDR3 reads TGTGCCAGTAGTATCCCGGGAATCACTGAAGCTTTCTTT. Looking up the rest from reference TRBV19 and TRBJ1-1 gives the full variable domain: DGGITQSPKYLFRKEGQNVTLSCEQNLNHDAMYWYRQDPGQGLRLIYYSQIVNDFQKGDIAEGYSVSREKKESFPLTVTSAQKNPTAFYLCASSIPGITEAFFGQGTRLTVV.

This chain links TRBV30 with TRBJ1-2; weak D call: TRBD1 (5 bases). The CDR3 has 13 amino acids. Germline loops: CDR1 GTSNPN, CDR2 SVGIG (reference sequence). V was trimmed by 4 bases and J by 2 bases, leaving 11 bases between them. In DNA, the CDR3 is TGTGCCTGGACTGAGACAGTGAACTATGGCTACACCTTC. Encoded protein: CAWTETVNYGYTF.